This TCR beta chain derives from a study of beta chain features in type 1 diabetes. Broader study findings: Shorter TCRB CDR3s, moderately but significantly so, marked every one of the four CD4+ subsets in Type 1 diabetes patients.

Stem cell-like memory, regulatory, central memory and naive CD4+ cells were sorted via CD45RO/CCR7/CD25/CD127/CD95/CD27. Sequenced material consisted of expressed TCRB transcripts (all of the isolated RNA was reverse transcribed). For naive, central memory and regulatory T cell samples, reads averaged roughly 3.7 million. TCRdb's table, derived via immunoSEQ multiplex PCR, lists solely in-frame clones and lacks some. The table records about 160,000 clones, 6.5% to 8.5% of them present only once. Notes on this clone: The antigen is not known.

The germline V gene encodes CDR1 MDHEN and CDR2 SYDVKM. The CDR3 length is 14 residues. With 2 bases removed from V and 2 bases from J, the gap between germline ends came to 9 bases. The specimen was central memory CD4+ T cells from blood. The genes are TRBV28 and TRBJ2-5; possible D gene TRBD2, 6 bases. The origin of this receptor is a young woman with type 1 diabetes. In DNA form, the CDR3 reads TGTGCCAGCAGTTTAGGGGGGATTCAAGAGACCCAGTACTTC. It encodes CASSLGGIQETQYF.